The 21 T cell receptor beta chains in this list originate from one sample, sequenced in a study of identical twins. TCRdb processed the 5' RACE reads anew with MiXCR; each CDR3 protein has one entry. The sample shows about 300,000 distinct CDR3 sequences, 9% to 15% of them seen only once. These data also formed part of another study, on yellow fever vaccine responses in identical twins.

The specimen sequenced was CD8+ T cells sorted from blood. The receptors here all came from a woman aged 18-30 years in good health.

This clonotype was seen repeatedly, ten times or more. The genes are TRBV27 and TRBJ1-5; 8 bases align to TRBD1. The CDR3 runs to 14 residues. The V gene's germline CDR1 is MNHEY and CDR2 SMNVEV (reference sequence). Germline trimming cut 4 bases from V and 7 bases from J; bases unmatched to any gene: 6. The DNA of the CDR3 is TGTGCCAGCAGTTCTGACAGGGGTGGGCAGCCCCAGCATTTT. This gives the protein CASSSDRGGQPQHF.

This clonotype was counted a few times. The V call is TRBV6-1, the J call TRBJ2-2; D gene unclear. The CDR3 sequence is 14 residues long. In germline, CDR1 is MNHNS, CDR2 SASEGT. Trimming cost V 6 bases and J 5 bases, with 13 bases left between them. CDR3 loop: CASSERAATGELFF. The CDR3, as DNA: TGTGCCAGCAGCGAACGGGCAGCTACCGGGGAGCTGTTTTTT.

The chain combines TRBV2 with TRBJ2-3; the D is unclear. V was cut by 6 bases and J by 2 bases, with 18 bases left in between. Per germline, CDR1 SNHLY and CDR2 FYNNEI. This CDR3 is 16 amino acids long. In DNA form, the CDR3 reads TGTGCCAGCAGAGGGCATGTCGGATTTTCCACAGATACGCAGTATTTT. This gives the protein CASRGHVGFSTDTQYF.

The V call is TRBV6-1, the J call TRBJ1-1; no reliable D call. There are 11 residues in the CDR3. Germline V gives CDR1 MNHNS, CDR2 SASEGT. Trimming cost V 3 bases and J 7 bases, with 6 bases left between them. The CDR3, as DNA: TGTGCCAGCAGTGAGGAGGGTGAAGCTTTCTTT. It translates to CASSEEGEAFF.

Only a few counts were recorded for this clonotype. The chain carries TRBV20-1 and TRBJ1-4; the D gene is possibly TRBD1 (6 bases). CDR1 DFQATT and CDR2 SNEGSKA come from the germline V gene (reference sequence). This CDR3 contains 17 residues. V lost 1 base and J 5 bases, leaving 20 bases between the germline ends. This CDR3 is CSARVDTGGAMNEKLFF. The DNA for the CDR3 is TGCAGTGCTAGAGTCGACACGGGGGGCGCGATGAATGAAAAACTGTTTTTT.

This clonotype has at least ten counts. The genes are TRBV7-8 and TRBJ2-1, with D perhaps TRBD1 (5 bases). The CDR3 spans 16 residues. With 5 bases removed from V and 0 bases from J, the gap between germline ends came to 14 bases. Germline loops: CDR1 SGHVS, CDR2 FQNEAQ. DNA for the CDR3: TGTGCCAGCAGCGCTCGACAGTCCTACTCCTACAATGAGCAGTTCTTC. It is translated as CASSARQSYSYNEQFF. The full variable domain, in which reference TRBV7-8 and TRBJ2-1 provide the parts outside the CDR3, is GAGVSQSPRYKVAKRGQDVALRCDPISGHVSLFWYQQALGQGPEFLTYFQNEAQLDKSGLPSDRFFAERPEGSVSTLKIQRTQQEDSAVYLCASSARQSYSYNEQFFGPGTRLTVL.

This clonotype was counted only a few times. The rearrangement joins TRBV6-1 to TRBJ1-6, with D hard to call. Trimming took off 6 bases at V and 7 bases at J, with 16 bases between the two ends. From germline, CDR1 is MNHNS and CDR2 SASEGT. CDR3 size: 15 residues. DNA for the CDR3: TGTGCCAGCAGAGCTAGACAATCCCCGAATTCACCCCTCCACTTT. Amino acid sequence: CASRARQSPNSPLHF.

This clonotype occurred a few times. The gene calls are TRBV11-2 and TRBJ2-3; D unclear. The length of the CDR3 is 15 residues. Germline CDR1 reads SGHAT; CDR2 reads FQNNGV. The V end was cut by 1 base, the J end by 4 bases, with 12 bases between. CDR3 protein: CASSLGAIGSDTQYF. The DNA of the CDR3 is TGTGCCAGCAGCTTAGGGGCCATCGGGTCAGATACGCAGTATTTT.

The gene calls are TRBV6-4 and TRBJ2-2; 7 nucleotides match TRBD2. After removal of 5 bases from V and 4 bases from J, the junction contained 4 bases not matched to a gene. The length of the CDR3 is 14 residues. CDR1 MRHNA and CDR2 SNTAGT come from the germline V gene. The DNA for the CDR3 is TGTGCCAGCAGTAATAGCGGGCGCACCGGGGAGCTGTTTTTT. Protein sequence: CASSNSGRTGELFF.

This clonotype has only a few counts. The rearrangement links TRBV10-2 to TRBJ2-3; 9 nucleotides match TRBD2. V shed 4 bases, J shed 6 bases, and the junction held 2 bases outside the gene matches. The CDR3 length is 13 residues. CDR1 and CDR2 (germline): WSHSY, SAAADI. The DNA for the CDR3 is TGCGCCAGCAGTGGGACTAGCGAGGATACGCAGTATTTT. The encoded protein is CASSGTSEDTQYF.

The gene calls are TRBV27 and TRBJ1-1; 7 nucleotides line up with TRBD1. In germline, CDR1 is MNHEY, CDR2 SMNVEV (reference sequence). This CDR3 comprises 15 residues. Trimming cost V 1 base and J 3 bases; bases outside gene matches: 5. Here the CDR3 reads CASSLYRGLDTEAFF. The CDR3 DNA is TGTGCCAGCAGTTTATATAGGGGGCTTGACACTGAAGCTTTCTTT.

The rearrangement joins TRBV25-1 to TRBJ2-5; D unclear. The CDR3 loop spans 14 amino acids. CDR1 and CDR2 from the germline V gene are MGHDK and SYGVNS. The germline V and J ends were trimmed by 3 bases and 2 bases, with 10 bases remaining between them. The CDR3 coding sequence is TGTGCCAGCAGTGACCCCGACGGTCAAGAGACCCAGTACTTC. It codes for CASSDPDGQETQYF.

The chain uses TRBV5-1 and TRBJ2-2; the D gene could be TRBD1 or TRBD2 (5 bases each). The germline V gene has CDR1 SGHRS and CDR2 YFSETQ. CDR3 length: 16 amino acids. V was cut by 0 bases and J by 3 bases, with 12 bases left in between. CDR3 nucleotides: TGCGCCAGCAGCTTGGTTGGCAGGGAGTACACCGGGGAGCTGTTTTTT. Translating gives CASSLVGREYTGELFF.

This clonotype was counted a few times. The chain combines TRBV20-1 with TRBJ2-1, with 10 bases identical to TRBD2. CDR1 and CDR2 from the germline V gene are DFQATT and SNEGSKA (reference sequence). The CDR3 loop spans 17 amino acids. J was trimmed by 1 base and V by 3 bases; bases with no gene match: 9. CDR3: CSASNLELAGSYNEQFF. As DNA, the CDR3 is TGCAGTGCTAGTAATTTGGAACTAGCGGGGTCCTACAATGAGCAGTTCTTC.

The rearrangement joins TRBV3-1 to TRBJ2-7; D might be TRBD1 (5 bases). This CDR3 has 15 amino acids. Germline CDR1 is LGHDT and CDR2 is YNNKEL (reference sequence). Trimming removed 0 bases from V and 3 bases from J, with 12 bases in between. CDR3 sequence (DNA): TGTGCCAGCAGCCAAGAAGGCATAGGGGACTACGAGCAGTACTTC. Protein: CASSQEGIGDYEQYF.

In its sample, this clonotype was seen many times. The rearrangement links TRBV20-1 to TRBJ2-1; the match to TRBD2 covers 7 bases. Germline CDR1 is DFQATT and CDR2 is SNEGSKA (reference sequence). The CDR3 length is 15 residues. The trim removed 6 bases at V and 4 bases at J, leaving 12 bases unmatched. The DNA of the CDR3 is TGCAGTGCCGCCCCGACTAGCCAACCTTACAATGAGCAGTTCTTC. This encodes CSAAPTSQPYNEQFF.

This chain connects TRBV7-6 to TRBJ1-1; D is possibly TRBD1 (6 bases). Germline V gene data show CDR1 as SGHVS and CDR2 as FNYEAQ. There are 17 residues in the CDR3. The V end was cut by 7 bases, the J end by 0 bases, with 21 bases between. The CDR3 is CASTKAAGAGLNTEAFF. CDR3 bases: TGTGCCAGCACCAAGGCCGCAGGGGCGGGCTTGAACACTGAAGCTTTCTTT.

In this sample, this clonotype turned up a few times. This chain joins TRBV6-1 and TRBJ2-1; no clear D gene. Germline V gives CDR1 MNHNS, CDR2 SASEGT. The germline V and J ends were trimmed by 4 bases and 5 bases, with 12 bases remaining between them. This CDR3 is built from 14 residues. This CDR3 is CASSAETLNNEQFF. CDR3 DNA: TGTGCCAGCAGTGCAGAAACCCTTAACAATGAGCAGTTCTTC.

There are many counts of this clonotype. J is TRBJ2-1 and V is TRBV12-3 or TRBV12-4; TRBD2 agrees at 10 bases. Trimming removed 4 bases from V and 4 bases from J; junction bases left unmatched: 7. This CDR3 comprises 16 residues. The CDR3 protein is CASSSPTSGAYNEQFF. The CDR3 DNA follows: TGTGCCAGCAGTTCCCCCACTAGCGGGGCGTACAATGAGCAGTTCTTC.

The chain combines TRBV4-2 with TRBJ2-1; 8 bases map to TRBD2. CDR1 is LGHNA, CDR2 YNFKEQ, per germline. V was pared by 0 bases and J by 7 bases, with 8 bases of the junction left unmatched. There are 16 residues in the CDR3. The CDR3 protein is CASSQEDGTRRNEQFF. The DNA for the CDR3 is TGTGCCAGCAGCCAAGAAGACGGGACTAGAAGGAATGAGCAGTTCTTC.

This clonotype was detected many times. The rearrangement joins TRBV20-1 to TRBJ2-3, with D maybe TRBD2 (7 bases). Trimming cost V 3 bases and J 5 bases, with 15 bases left between them. The germline gives CDR1 DFQATT, CDR2 SNEGSKA (reference sequence). This CDR3 is 14 amino acids long. The CDR3 region has the DNA TGCAGTGCTAGGGTTTTGGGAGGGGGAGATACGCAGTATTTT. It translates to CSARVLGGGDTQYF.